Below, 27 T cell receptor beta chains from the same sample are listed, as sequenced in a study of CD8 T cells in Susac syndrome. RNA was extracted with the RNeasy kit, and a quantity of roughly 0.5 to 1 ug was reverse transcribed using random hexamers. In TCRdb, the immunoSEQ multiplex PCR reads were re-called with MiXCR into one record per CDR3 protein. The sample consists of 400,000 or so distinct CDR3 sequences, around 85% of them appearing once. The specimen sequenced was CD8+ T cells from PBMCs. These TCRs come from a human donor with multiple sclerosis.

This chain joins TRBV11-2 and TRBJ1-4, with a weak D call TRBD1 (6 bases). The CDR3 contains 15 residues. CDR1 and CDR2 (germline): SGHAT, FQNNGV. V was pared by 1 base and J by 6 bases, with 12 bases between. The CDR3 nucleotides read TGTGCCAGCAGCTTAGTCCCGGGGGCAGATGAAAAACTGTTTTTT. It is translated as CASSLVPGADEKLFF.

This clonotype was seen a single time. This chain links TRBV12-3 or TRBV12-4 with TRBJ2-3, with D perhaps matching TRBD2 (5 bases). Trimming left V 6 bases short and J 2 bases short, with 15 bases between. The CDR3 is 15 residues long. In DNA, the CDR3 is TGTGCCAGCAGCCTCACTAGTACTAACACAGATACGCAGTATTTT. This translates into CASSLTSTNTDTQYF.

This rearrangement joins TRBV21-1 to TRBJ1-2; the D call in the table, TRBD1, was not verified against the DNA. TRBV21-1 is marked as a pseudogene. This CDR3 spans 18 amino acids. CDR3 in amino acids: CASTSTPGSWILNYGYTF. The DNA for the CDR3 is TGTGCCAGCACCTCAACTCCGGGATCTTGGATCCTTAACTATGGCTACACCTTC.

This clonotype appeared a few times. The chain uses TRBV5-6 and TRBJ2-1; no firm D call. Germline CDR1 SGHDT, CDR2 YYEEEE. Trimming removed 0 bases at V and 5 bases at J, with 6 bases between. This CDR3 spans 13 amino acids. CDR3 loop: CASSLGANNEQFF. The CDR3 DNA sequence: TGTGCCAGCAGCTTGGGAGCGAACAATGAGCAGTTCTTC.

V is TRBV10-3 and J is TRBJ2-7, with 8 bases that match TRBD1. J gave up 6 bases and V 10 bases, and 11 bases lay outside the gene matches. Per germline, CDR1 ENHRY and CDR2 SYGVKD. The CDR3 runs 13 residues. The CDR3 here is CATLQAGGSEQYF. The CDR3 nucleotides are TGTGCCACCCTACAGGCAGGGGGCTCCGAGCAGTACTTC.

V and J are TRBV19 and TRBJ1-6; 7 nucleotides line up with TRBD1. Germline loops: CDR1 LNHDA, CDR2 SQIVND (reference sequence). J gave up 4 bases and V 5 bases, and 8 bases lay outside the gene matches. This CDR3 is 16 amino acids long. This CDR3 is CASSPGQSYYNSPLHF. CDR3 DNA: TGTGCCAGTAGTCCGGGACAGTCGTATTATAATTCACCCCTCCACTTT.

CDR3 coding DNA: TGCGCCAGCAGCTTGGGGGGTGGTAGCAATCAGCCCCAGCATTTT. Translation: CASSLGGGSNQPQHF. The J gene is TRBJ1-5, the V gene TRBV5-1; no reliable D call. V dropped 0 bases and J dropped 0 bases, with 7 bases sitting between them. The CDR3 loop spans 15 amino acids. The V gene's germline CDR1 is SGHRS and CDR2 YFSETQ. Complete variable domain (other parts from reference TRBV5-1 and TRBJ1-5): KAGVTQTPRYLIKTRGQQVTLSCSPISGHRSVSWYQQTPGQGLQFLFEYFSETQRNKGNFPGRFSGRQFSNSRSEMNVSTLELGDSALYLCASSLGGGSNQPQHFGDGTRLSIL.

The rearrangement links TRBV5-6 to TRBJ2-1, with D tentatively TRBD2 (5 bases). Trimming took off 4 bases at V and 0 bases at J, with 11 bases between the two ends. The CDR3 runs to 15 residues. Germline V gene sequence: CDR1 SGHDT, CDR2 YYEEEE. The CDR3 nucleotides read TGTGCCAGCAGCCCCTGGACTTTCTCCTACAATGAGCAGTTCTTC. Its translation: CASSPWTFSYNEQFF.

This clonotype has just a few counts. The chain combines TRBV4-2 with TRBJ2-7; D ambiguous. The ends were cut back, 6 bases at V and 0 bases at J, with 33 bases in the middle. Germline assignment: CDR1 LGHNA and CDR2 YNFKEQ. This CDR3 comprises 21 residues. CDR3 coding DNA: TGTGCCAGCAGTCGTACCGGGTCAACCCCCAACCAGAAACCCTTCTCCTACGAGCAGTACTTC. Protein: CASSRTGSTPNQKPFSYEQYF.

The chain has TRBV13 and TRBJ2-2, with D perhaps matching TRBD1 or TRBD2 (5 bases each). The germline V gene has CDR1 PRHDT and CDR2 FYEKMQ (reference sequence). The length of the CDR3 is 13 residues. Trimming removed 8 bases at V and 7 bases at J, with 14 bases between. CDR3 loop: CASGTLPSGELFF. The CDR3 nucleotides read TGTGCCAGCGGGACCCTCCCAAGCGGGGAGCTGTTTTTT.

This chain links TRBV28 with TRBJ1-5; no clear D gene. Trimming shortened V by 4 bases and J by 9 bases, and 7 bases separated the two germline ends. Germline-derived CDR1 and CDR2 are MDHEN and SYDVKM. The CDR3 sequence is 11 residues long. CDR3 bases: TGTGCCAGCAGTTACGGTGGGCCCCAGCATTTT. The encoded protein is CASSYGGPQHF.

The chain has TRBV6-5 and TRBJ2-7; D remains unclear. CDR1 MNHEY and CDR2 SVGAGI come from the germline V gene. This CDR3 region has 19 residues. V was pared by 4 bases and J by 0 bases, with 25 bases between. The CDR3, as DNA: TGTGCCAGCAGTTTAAGGGTACCTTCGACACCCCTACCCTCCTACGAGCAGTACTTC. Translating it yields CASSLRVPSTPLPSYEQYF.

The rearrangement joins TRBV20-1 to TRBJ2-7, with a tentative D call TRBD2 (6 bases). V lost 6 bases and J 3 bases, leaving 24 bases between the germline ends. CDR3 length equals 16 residues. The germline gives CDR1 DFQATT, CDR2 SNEGSKA (reference sequence). The CDR3 here is CSALGTSPSQDYEQYF. The CDR3 DNA follows: TGCAGTGCCCTCGGAACTAGCCCGAGCCAAGACTACGAGCAGTACTTC.

The CDR3 region has the DNA TGTGCCAGCAGCCAACAGGTGGCGAACACTGAAGCTTTCTTT. This sequence encodes CASSQQVANTEAFF. The genes are TRBV14 and TRBJ1-1, with D hard to call. V was cut by 2 bases and J by 1 base, with 8 bases left in between. This CDR3 comprises 14 residues. In germline, CDR1 is SGHDN, CDR2 FVKESK.

The chain uses TRBV5-6 and TRBJ1-2, with 9 bases identical to TRBD1. Trimming at V came to 4 bases and at J to 4 bases, leaving 11 bases not matched to a gene. This CDR3 has 16 amino acids. Germline V gives CDR1 SGHDT, CDR2 YYEEEE. CDR3 amino acids: CASSRPRDRALYGYTF. The CDR3 coding sequence is TGTGCCAGCAGCCGACCTAGGGACAGGGCGCTCTATGGCTACACCTTC.

The table lists this clonotype with a few counts. The V and J genes are TRBV24-1 and TRBJ1-5; D is perhaps TRBD1 (6 bases). Looked up from germline, CDR1 is KGHDR and CDR2 is SFDVKD. There are 14 residues in the CDR3. V lost 6 bases, J lost 0 bases, and 8 bases lay in between. The CDR3 loop is CATSTGSSNQPQHF. The CDR3 DNA reads TGTGCCACCAGTACAGGGAGTAGCAATCAGCCCCAGCATTTT.

The chain uses TRBV7-6 and TRBJ2-2; 7 nucleotides align to TRBD2. CDR3 length: 17 residues. V shed 5 bases and J 1 base; nucleotides not matched to a gene: 10. CDR1 SGHVS and CDR2 FNYEAQ come from the germline V gene. The CDR3 region has the DNA TGTGCCAGCAGCCAACCCCGGGGGGAAATGAACACCGGGGAGCTGTTTTTT. As protein: CASSQPRGEMNTGELFF.

V is TRBV5-4 and J is TRBJ2-2, with D perhaps given as TRBD1 or TRBD2 (5 bases each). The CDR3 consists of 18 residues. CDR1 and CDR2 (germline): SGHNT, YYREEE (reference sequence). V was trimmed by 4 bases and J by 3 bases, leaving 22 bases between them. This chain's CDR3 is CASSRRDLVSKYTGELFF. The CDR3 DNA sequence: TGTGCCAGCAGCCGACGGGACCTCGTCTCCAAGTACACCGGGGAGCTGTTTTTT.

This clonotype was found once. One end of the junction varies from germline; a read error may be responsible. The CDR3 loop is CSVLGSFSYEQCF. CDR3 in DNA: TGCAGCGTTTTGGGCAGCTTCTCCTACGAGCAGTGCTTC. This chain links TRBV29-1 with TRBJ2-7; unclear D gene. This CDR3 has 13 amino acids. CDR1 and CDR2 from the germline V gene are SQVTM and ANQGSEA.

CDR3 region: CASSYRLGAKVEGNTEAFF. In DNA form, the CDR3 reads TGTGCCAGCAGTTACCGTCTGGGGGCGAAGGTAGAGGGGAACACTGAAGCTTTCTTT. The V and J genes are TRBV6-2 or TRBV6-3 and TRBJ1-1, with D possibly TRBD1 on 6 matching bases. This CDR3 contains 19 residues. From germline, CDR1 is MNHEY and CDR2 SVGEGT. Trimming removed 2 bases from V and 1 base from J, with 23 bases in between.

This clonotype was detected only once. The gene calls are TRBV5-4 and TRBJ1-2; D is uncertain. Germline V lookup: CDR1 SGHNT, CDR2 YYREEE (reference sequence). The CDR3 sequence is 12 residues long. V was clipped by 4 bases and J by 3 bases, with 7 bases between them. CDR3 amino acids: CASSGGDYGYTF. CDR3 bases: TGTGCCAGCAGCGGCGGGGACTATGGCTACACCTTC.

The chain combines TRBV27 with TRBJ2-1; D not certain. From germline, CDR1 is MNHEY and CDR2 SMNVEV (reference sequence). This CDR3 has 13 residues. Trimming left V 3 bases short and J 8 bases short, with 11 bases between. CDR3 nucleotide sequence: TGTGCCAGCAGTTTTTTTGGTCTGGATGAGCAGTTCTTC. This sequence encodes CASSFFGLDEQFF.

The chain links TRBV4-1 to TRBJ1-2; unclear D gene. Trimming took 4 bases from V and 8 from J, leaving 8 bases between them. Looked up from germline, CDR1 is MGHRA and CDR2 is YSYEKL. The CDR3 has 11 residues. The CDR3 loop reads CASSRSNGYTF. The DNA of the CDR3 is TGCGCCAGCAGCCGAAGCAACGGCTACACCTTC.

The chain carries TRBV27 and TRBJ1-4, with D unresolved. CDR3 length: 15 amino acids. The V end lost 6 bases, the J end lost 5 bases, and 16 bases lay between the germline ends. CDR1 MNHEY and CDR2 SMNVEV come from the germline V gene (reference sequence). The CDR3 region is CASRPRQRLNEKLFF. The CDR3 DNA is TGTGCCAGCAGGCCCCGGCAGAGACTCAATGAAAAACTGTTTTTT.

V gene TRBV7-2 combines with J gene TRBJ2-1; TRBD1 might be the D (6 bases). V was pared by 2 bases and J by 10 bases, with 12 bases between. The CDR3 contains 13 residues. Per the germline V gene, CDR1 is SGHTA and CDR2 is FQGNSA. CDR3 DNA: TGTGCCAGCAGCTTAAACCTAAGGGGGGAGCAGTTCTTC. Amino acids: CASSLNLRGEQFF.

This chain joins TRBV6-1 and TRBJ2-7, with a possible D match to TRBD1 (5 bases). The CDR3 sequence is 14 residues long. V was cut by 3 bases and J by 0 bases, with 9 bases left in between. CDR1 and CDR2 from the germline V gene are MNHNS and SASEGT. The CDR3 sequence: CASSDYDSSYEQYF. Written as DNA, the CDR3 is TGTGCCAGCAGTGATTACGACAGCTCCTACGAGCAGTACTTC.

The chain uses TRBV11-2 and TRBJ1-1, with D possibly matching TRBD1 (5 bases). The V end was cut by 5 bases, the J end by 4 bases, with 20 bases between. CDR3 size: 16 residues. Germline lookup yields CDR1 SGHAT and CDR2 FQNNGV. CDR3 sequence: CASSPWDRSQATEAFF. The CDR3 coding sequence is TGTGCCAGCAGCCCCTGGGACCGAAGCCAGGCCACTGAAGCTTTCTTT.